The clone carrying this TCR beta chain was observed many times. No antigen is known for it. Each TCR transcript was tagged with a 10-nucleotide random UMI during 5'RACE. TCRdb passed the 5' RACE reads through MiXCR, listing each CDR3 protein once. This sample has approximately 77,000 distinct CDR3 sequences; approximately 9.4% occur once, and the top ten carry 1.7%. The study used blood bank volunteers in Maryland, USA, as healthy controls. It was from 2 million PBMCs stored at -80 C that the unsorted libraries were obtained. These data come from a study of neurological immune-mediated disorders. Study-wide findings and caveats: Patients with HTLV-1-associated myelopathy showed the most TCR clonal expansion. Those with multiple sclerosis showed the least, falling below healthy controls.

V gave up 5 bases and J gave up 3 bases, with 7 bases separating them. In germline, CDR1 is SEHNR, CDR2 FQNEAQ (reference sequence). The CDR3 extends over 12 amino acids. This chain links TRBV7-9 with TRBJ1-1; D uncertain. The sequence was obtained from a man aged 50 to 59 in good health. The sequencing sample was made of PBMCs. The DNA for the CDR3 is TGTGCCAGCAGCCTTGAACACACTGAAGCTTTCTTT. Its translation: CASSLEHTEAFF.